The 11 T cell receptor beta chains below come from one sample, sequenced in a study of cytomegalovirus exposure and HLA in healthy donors. In the PCR, 60 Vbeta and 13 Jbeta primers were used. Profiled with immunoSEQ multiplex PCR; TCRdb holds only in-frame clones, not every one. The sample carries some 140,000 clones, approximately 80% recorded once. The source material was PBMCs. The source of these receptors is a man under 40 in good health and CMV-seropositive.

Here the CDR3 DNA reads TGCGCCAGCAGCCCCCGGGAAGGGGGTGAAGCTTTCTTT. Translating it yields CASSPREGGEAFF. The chain is built from TRBV5-1 and TRBJ1-1; D possibly corresponds to TRBD1 (6 bases). V dropped 4 bases and J dropped 7 bases, with 14 bases sitting between them. CDR1 is SGHRS, CDR2 YFSETQ, per germline. The CDR3 runs 13 residues.

The V gene is TRBV23-1, the J gene TRBJ1-2, with a possible D match to TRBD1 (5 bases). TRBV23-1 is an open reading frame whose function is uncertain. Trimming removed 0 bases at V and 2 bases at J, with 13 bases between. The CDR3 is 16 residues long. Here the CDR3 reads CASSQSGRQRNYGYTF. The CDR3 nucleotides read TGCGCCAGCAGTCAATCGGGAAGACAGCGAAACTATGGCTACACCTTC.

V usage is TRBV5-4 and J usage is TRBJ1-1; possible D gene TRBD1, 5 bases. The germline V and J ends were trimmed by 0 bases and 5 bases, with 14 bases remaining between them. Germline values: CDR1 SGHNT, CDR2 YYREEE (reference sequence). This CDR3 is built from 15 residues. The CDR3 DNA is TGTGCCAGCAGCTTGGGGGGAAGGGGAGGAACTGAAGCTTTCTTT. It yields the protein CASSLGGRGGTEAFF.

The chain combines TRBV6-1 with TRBJ1-1; a possible D gene is TRBD1 (6 bases). Germline V CDR1 and CDR2: MNHNS, SASEGT. V was cut by 6 bases and J by 4 bases, with 9 bases left in between. The CDR3 extends over 12 amino acids. The CDR3 region has the DNA TGTGCCAGCAGACCCAGGGGCACTGAAGCTTTCTTT. Amino acid sequence: CASRPRGTEAFF.

V is TRBV15 and J is TRBJ2-7; 11 nucleotides line up with TRBD2. The CDR3 extends over 17 amino acids. Unmatched junction bases numbered 9, after V lost 3 bases and J lost 2 bases. Germline loops: CDR1 LNHNV, CDR2 YYDKDF (reference sequence). The CDR3 protein is CATSSRSLAGGTYEQYF. In nucleotides, the CDR3 is TGTGCCACCAGCAGCCGCTCCCTAGCGGGAGGTACCTACGAGCAGTACTTC.

The J gene is TRBJ2-2, the V gene TRBV7-9; 9 bases match TRBD1. The J segment lost 4 bases and the V segment lost 4 bases, leaving 4 bases of the junction unmatched. CDR1 and CDR2 (germline): SEHNR, FQNEAQ (reference sequence). The CDR3 has 15 residues. DNA of the CDR3: TGTGCCAGCAGCTCGCCGGGACAGGGCACCGGGGAGCTGTTTTTT. Translated, it gives CASSSPGQGTGELFF.

V usage is TRBV12-5 and J usage is TRBJ2-7, with a possible D match to TRBD2 (6 bases). The CDR3 runs to 18 residues. Trimming took 0 bases from V and 2 from J, leaving 20 bases between them. Germline loops: CDR1 LGHNT, CDR2 FRNRAP. In DNA, the CDR3 is TGTGCTAGTGGTTTGGTACAGGAGGGTTGGGGGACCGCCTACGAGCAGTACTTC. Its protein product is CASGLVQEGWGTAYEQYF. The full variable domain, with the rest looked up from reference TRBV12-5 and TRBJ2-7, is DARVTQTPRHKVTEMGQEVTMRCQPILGHNTVFWYRQTMMQGLELLAYFRNRAPLDDSGMPKDRFSAEMPDATLATLKIQPSEPRDSAVYFCASGLVQEGWGTAYEQYFGPGTRLTVT.

About this clone: A far larger clone differs by one base, so this is likely a read error. CDR3 sequence: CASTTRLGEYNEQFF. In nucleotides, the CDR3 is TGTGCCAGCACCACCCGGCTGGGCGAGTACAATGAGCAGTTCTTC. The chain combines TRBV5-4 with TRBJ2-1; D is uncertain. Germline CDR1 and CDR2: SGHNT and YYREEE (reference sequence). The CDR3 is 15 amino acids. Trimming stripped 6 bases from V and 4 bases from J, with 17 bases between.

The gene calls are TRBV4-2 and TRBJ1-5; possibly TRBD1 for D (5 bases). The V end was cut by 6 bases, the J end by 2 bases, with 8 bases between. This CDR3 has 13 residues. Germline V gene data show CDR1 as LGHNA and CDR2 as YNFKEQ. For the CDR3, the DNA is TGTGCCAGCAGTAAGGGGCGCAATCAGCCCCAGCATTTT. Translating gives CASSKGRNQPQHF.

The V gene is TRBV5-6, the J gene TRBJ2-5; unclear D gene. V was clipped by 4 bases and J by 2 bases, with 9 bases between them. This CDR3 comprises 13 residues. Looked up from germline, CDR1 is SGHDT and CDR2 is YYEEEE. The chain's CDR3 is CASSPQFQETQYF. In nucleotides, the CDR3 is TGTGCCAGCAGCCCACAATTTCAAGAGACCCAGTACTTC.

The chain is built from TRBV6-5 and TRBJ2-5; 13 positions agree with TRBD2. The CDR3 covers 15 residues. Germline lookup yields CDR1 MNHEY and CDR2 SVGAGI. The ends lost 6 bases at V and 5 bases at J; junction bases unmatched: 6. CDR3 in amino acids: CASRRTSGRSETQYF. CDR3 coding DNA: TGTGCCAGCAGAAGGACTAGCGGGAGATCTGAGACCCAGTACTTC.